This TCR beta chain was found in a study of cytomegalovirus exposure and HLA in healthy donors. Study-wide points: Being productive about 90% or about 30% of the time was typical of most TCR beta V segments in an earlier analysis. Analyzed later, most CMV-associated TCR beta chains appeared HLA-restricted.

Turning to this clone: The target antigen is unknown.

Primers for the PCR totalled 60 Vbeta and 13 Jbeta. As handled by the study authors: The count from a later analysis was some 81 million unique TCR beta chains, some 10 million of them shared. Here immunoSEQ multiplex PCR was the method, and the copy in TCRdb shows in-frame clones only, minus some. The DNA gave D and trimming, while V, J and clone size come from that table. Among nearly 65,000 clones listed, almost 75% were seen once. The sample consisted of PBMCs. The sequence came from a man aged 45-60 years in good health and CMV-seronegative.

CDR3 DNA: TGCGCCAGCAGCTTGGACCCGAGCCCCTACAATGAGCAGTTCTTC. Protein product: CASSLDPSPYNEQFF. J is TRBJ2-1 and V is TRBV5-1, with D unresolved. The CDR3 has 15 residues. V gave up 0 bases and J gave up 2 bases, with 9 bases separating them. Germline V gene data show CDR1 as SGHRS and CDR2 as YFSETQ.